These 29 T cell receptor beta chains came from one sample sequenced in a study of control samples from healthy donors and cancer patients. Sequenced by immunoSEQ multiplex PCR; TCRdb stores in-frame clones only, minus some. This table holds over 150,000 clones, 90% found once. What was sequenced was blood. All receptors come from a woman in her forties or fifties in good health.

The CDR3 nucleotides read TGTGCCAGCAGTGGACTAGCGGGAGTCCCGTCCTTTTATGAGCAGTTCTTC. It is translated as CASSGLAGVPSFYEQFF. The chain employs TRBV2 and TRBJ2-1, with 12 bases that match TRBD2. Germline V gene sequence: CDR1 SNHLY, CDR2 FYNNEI. The CDR3 runs 17 residues. V lost 4 bases and J lost 8; bases outside the gene matches: 12.

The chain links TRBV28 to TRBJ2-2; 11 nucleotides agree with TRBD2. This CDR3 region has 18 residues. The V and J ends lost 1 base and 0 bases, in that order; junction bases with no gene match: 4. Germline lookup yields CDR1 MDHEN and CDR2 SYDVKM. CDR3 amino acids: CASSLFGTSGANTGELFF. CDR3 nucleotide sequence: TGTGCCAGCAGTTTATTCGGGACTAGCGGAGCGAACACCGGGGAGCTGTTTTTT.

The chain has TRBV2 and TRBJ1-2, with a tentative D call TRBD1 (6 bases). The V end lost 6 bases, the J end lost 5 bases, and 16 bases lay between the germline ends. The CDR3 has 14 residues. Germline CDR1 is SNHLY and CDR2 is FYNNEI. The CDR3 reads CASRGDKIGYGYTF. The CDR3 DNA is TGTGCCAGCAGAGGGGACAAAATAGGATATGGCTACACCTTC.

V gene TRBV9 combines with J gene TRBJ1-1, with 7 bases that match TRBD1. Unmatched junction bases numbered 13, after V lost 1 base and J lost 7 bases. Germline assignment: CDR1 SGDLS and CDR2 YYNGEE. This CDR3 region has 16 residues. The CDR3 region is CASSVLKTGQWVEAFF. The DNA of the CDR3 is TGTGCCAGCAGCGTACTTAAGACAGGGCAATGGGTTGAAGCTTTCTTT.

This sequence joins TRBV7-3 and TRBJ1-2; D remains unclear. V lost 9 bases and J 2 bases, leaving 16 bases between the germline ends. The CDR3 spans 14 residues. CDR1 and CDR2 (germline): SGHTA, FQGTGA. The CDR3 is CASSEGGGNYGYTF. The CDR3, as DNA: TGTGCCAGTTCGGAGGGAGGAGGGAACTATGGCTACACCTTC.

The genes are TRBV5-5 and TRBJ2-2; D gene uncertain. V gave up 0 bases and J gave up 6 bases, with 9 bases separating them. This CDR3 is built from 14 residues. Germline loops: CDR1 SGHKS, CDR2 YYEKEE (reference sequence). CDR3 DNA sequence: TGTGCCAGCAGCTTGGCCTGGCTAGCCGGGGAGCTGTTTTTT. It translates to CASSLAWLAGELFF. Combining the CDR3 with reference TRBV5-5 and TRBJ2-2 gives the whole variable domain DAGVTQSPTHLIKTRGQQVTLRCSPISGHKSVSWYQQVLGQGPQFIFQYYEKEERGRGNFPDRFSARQFPNYSSELNVNALLLGDSALYLCASSLAWLAGELFFGEGSRLTVL.

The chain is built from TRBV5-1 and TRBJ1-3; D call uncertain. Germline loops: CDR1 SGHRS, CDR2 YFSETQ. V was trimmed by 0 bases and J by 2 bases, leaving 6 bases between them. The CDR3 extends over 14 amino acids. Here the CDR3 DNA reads TGCGCCAGCAGCTTGGCTACAGCTGGAAACACCATATATTTT. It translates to CASSLATAGNTIYF. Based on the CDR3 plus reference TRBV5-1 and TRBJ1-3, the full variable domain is KAGVTQTPRYLIKTRGQQVTLSCSPISGHRSVSWYQQTPGQGLQFLFEYFSETQRNKGNFPGRFSGRQFSNSRSEMNVSTLELGDSALYLCASSLATAGNTIYFGEGSWLTVV.

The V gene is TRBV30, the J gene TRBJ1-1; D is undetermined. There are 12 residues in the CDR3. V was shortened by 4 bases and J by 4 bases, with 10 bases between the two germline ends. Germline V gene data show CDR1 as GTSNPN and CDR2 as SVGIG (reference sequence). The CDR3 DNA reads TGTGCCTGGAATATCCGGGGCACTGAAGCTTTCTTT. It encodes CAWNIRGTEAFF.

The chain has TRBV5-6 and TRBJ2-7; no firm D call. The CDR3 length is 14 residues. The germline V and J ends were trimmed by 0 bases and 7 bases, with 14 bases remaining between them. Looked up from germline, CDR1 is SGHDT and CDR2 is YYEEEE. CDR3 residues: CASSLAGPLSEQYF. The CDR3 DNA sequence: TGTGCCAGCAGCTTGGCGGGCCCCCTTAGTGAGCAGTACTTC. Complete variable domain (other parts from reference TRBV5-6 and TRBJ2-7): DAGVTQSPTHLIKTRGQQVTLRCSPKSGHDTVSWYQQALGQGPQFIFQYYEEEERQRGNFPDRFSGHQFPNYSSELNVNALLLGDSALYLCASSLAGPLSEQYFGPGTRLTVT.

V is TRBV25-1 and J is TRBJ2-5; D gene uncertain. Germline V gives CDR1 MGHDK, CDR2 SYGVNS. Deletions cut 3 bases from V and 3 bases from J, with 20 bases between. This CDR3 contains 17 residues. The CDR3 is CASSEGPKPPWEETQYF. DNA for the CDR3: TGTGCCAGCAGTGAGGGTCCTAAGCCCCCATGGGAAGAGACCCAGTACTTC. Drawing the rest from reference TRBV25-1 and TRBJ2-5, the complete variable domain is EADIYQTPRYLVIGTGKKITLECSQTMGHDKMYWYQQDPGMELHLIHYSYGVNSTEKGDLSSESTVSRIRTEHFPLTLESARPSHTSQYLCASSEGPKPPWEETQYFGPGTRLLVL.

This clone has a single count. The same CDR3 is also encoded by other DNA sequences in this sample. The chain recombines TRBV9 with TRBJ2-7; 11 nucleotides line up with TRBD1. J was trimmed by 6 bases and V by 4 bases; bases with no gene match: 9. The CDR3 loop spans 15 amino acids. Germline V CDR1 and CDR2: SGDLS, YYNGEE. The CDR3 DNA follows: TGTGCCAGCAGCATTGACCCGGGACAGGGGGGCGAGCAGTACTTC. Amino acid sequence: CASSIDPGQGGEQYF.

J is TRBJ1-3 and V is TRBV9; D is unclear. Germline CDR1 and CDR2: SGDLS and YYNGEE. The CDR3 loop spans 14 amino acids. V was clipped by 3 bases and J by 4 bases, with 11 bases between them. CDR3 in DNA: TGTGCCAGCAGCGGATCGAGAGGGGGAAACACCATATATTTT. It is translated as CASSGSRGGNTIYF.

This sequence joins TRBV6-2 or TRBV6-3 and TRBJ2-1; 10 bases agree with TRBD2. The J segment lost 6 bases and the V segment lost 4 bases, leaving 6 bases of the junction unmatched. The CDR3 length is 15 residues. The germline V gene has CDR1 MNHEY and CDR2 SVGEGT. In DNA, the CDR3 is TGTGCCAGCAGTTCCCTAGCGGGAGCCTCCAATGAGCAGTTCTTC. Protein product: CASSSLAGASNEQFF.

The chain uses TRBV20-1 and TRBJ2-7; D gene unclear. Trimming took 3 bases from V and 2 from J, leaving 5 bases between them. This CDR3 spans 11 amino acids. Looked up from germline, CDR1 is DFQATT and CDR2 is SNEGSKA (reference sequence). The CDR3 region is CSARGPYEQYF. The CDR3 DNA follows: TGCAGTGCTAGGGGTCCCTACGAGCAGTACTTC.

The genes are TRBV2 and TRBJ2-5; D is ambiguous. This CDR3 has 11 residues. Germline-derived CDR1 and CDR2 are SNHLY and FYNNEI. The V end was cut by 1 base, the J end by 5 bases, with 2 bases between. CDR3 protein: CASSEGETQYF. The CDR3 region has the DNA TGTGCCAGCAGTGAAGGGGAGACCCAGTACTTC. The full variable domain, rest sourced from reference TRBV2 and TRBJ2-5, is EPEVTQTPSHQVTQMGQEVILRCVPISNHLYFYWYRQILGQKVEFLVSFYNNEISEKSEIFDDQFSVERPDGSNFTLKIRSTKLEDSAMYFCASSEGETQYFGPGTRLLVL.

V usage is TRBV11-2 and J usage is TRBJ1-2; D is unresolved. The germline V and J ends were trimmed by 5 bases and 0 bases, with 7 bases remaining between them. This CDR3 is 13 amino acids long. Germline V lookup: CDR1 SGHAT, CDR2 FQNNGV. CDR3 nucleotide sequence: TGTGCCAGCAGCGTTGGATCTAACTATGGCTACACCTTC. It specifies CASSVGSNYGYTF.

The CDR3 DNA sequence: TGTGCCAGCAGCCAAAGACTCCTACCCTACGAGCAGTACTTC. The encoded protein is CASSQRLLPYEQYF. The gene calls are TRBV11-2 and TRBJ2-7; no firm D call. The V and J ends lost 5 bases and 2 bases respectively, with 13 bases between them. Germline V CDR1 and CDR2: SGHAT, FQNNGV. The CDR3 extends over 14 amino acids.

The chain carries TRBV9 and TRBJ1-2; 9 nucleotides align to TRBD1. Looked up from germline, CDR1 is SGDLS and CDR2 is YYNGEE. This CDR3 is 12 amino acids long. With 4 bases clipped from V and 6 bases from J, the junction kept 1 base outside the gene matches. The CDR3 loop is CASSRDRDGYTF. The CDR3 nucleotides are TGTGCCAGCAGCCGGGACAGGGATGGCTACACCTTC.

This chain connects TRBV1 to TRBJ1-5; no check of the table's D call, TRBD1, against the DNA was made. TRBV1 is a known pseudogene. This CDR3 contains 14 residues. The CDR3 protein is CTSRRRDRNQPQHF. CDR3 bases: TGCACCAGCAGGCGCCGGGACAGGAATCAGCCCCAGCATTTT.

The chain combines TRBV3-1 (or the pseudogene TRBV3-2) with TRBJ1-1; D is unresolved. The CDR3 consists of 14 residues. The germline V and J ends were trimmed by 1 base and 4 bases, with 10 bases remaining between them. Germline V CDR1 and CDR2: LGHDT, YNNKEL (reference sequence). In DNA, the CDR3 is TGTGCCAGCAGCCAAGGGGTCCCGGGCACTGAAGCTTTCTTT. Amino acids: CASSQGVPGTEAFF.

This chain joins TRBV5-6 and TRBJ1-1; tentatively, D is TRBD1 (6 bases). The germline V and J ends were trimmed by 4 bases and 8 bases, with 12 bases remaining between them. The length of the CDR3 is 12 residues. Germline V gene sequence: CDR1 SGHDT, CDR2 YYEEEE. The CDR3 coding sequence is TGTGCCAGCAGCCCAGGGGACTACGAAGCTTTCTTT. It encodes CASSPGDYEAFF.

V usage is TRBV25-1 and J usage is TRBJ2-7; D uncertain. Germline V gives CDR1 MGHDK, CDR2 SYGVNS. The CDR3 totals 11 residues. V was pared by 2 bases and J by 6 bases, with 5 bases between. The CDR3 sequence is CASSEISEQYF. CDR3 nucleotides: TGTGCCAGCAGTGAAATCAGCGAGCAGTACTTC.

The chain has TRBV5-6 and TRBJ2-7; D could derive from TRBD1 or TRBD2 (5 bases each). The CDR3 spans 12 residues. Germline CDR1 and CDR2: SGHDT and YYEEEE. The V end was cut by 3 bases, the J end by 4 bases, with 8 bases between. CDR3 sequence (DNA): TGTGCCAGCAGCTGGGACCGGTACGAGCAGTACTTC. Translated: CASSWDRYEQYF.

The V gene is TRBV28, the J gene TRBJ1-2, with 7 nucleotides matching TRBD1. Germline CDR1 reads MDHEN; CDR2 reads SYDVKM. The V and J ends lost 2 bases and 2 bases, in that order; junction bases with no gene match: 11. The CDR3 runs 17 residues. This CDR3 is CASSLTLVQGGNYGYTF. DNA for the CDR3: TGTGCCAGCAGTTTAACTTTAGTGCAGGGGGGGAACTATGGCTACACCTTC.

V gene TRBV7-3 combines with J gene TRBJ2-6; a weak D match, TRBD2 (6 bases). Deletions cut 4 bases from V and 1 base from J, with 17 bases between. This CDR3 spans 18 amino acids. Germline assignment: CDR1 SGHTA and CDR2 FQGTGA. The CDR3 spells CASSSLRDPFSGANVLTF. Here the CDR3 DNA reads TGTGCCAGCAGCTCTTTGCGGGACCCCTTTTCTGGGGCCAACGTCCTGACTTTC.

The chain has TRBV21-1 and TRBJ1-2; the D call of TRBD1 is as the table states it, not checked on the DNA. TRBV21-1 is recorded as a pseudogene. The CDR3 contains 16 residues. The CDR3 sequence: CASSRGTGRGVDGYTF. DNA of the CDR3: TGTGCCAGCAGCAGGGGGACAGGAAGAGGGGTGGACGGCTACACCTTC.

CDR3 amino acids: CASSESHREKAFF. The CDR3 nucleotides read TGTGCCAGCAGTGAATCTCACCGTGAAAAAGCTTTCTTT. The chain links TRBV25-1 to TRBJ1-1; no definite D call. Germline assignment: CDR1 MGHDK and CDR2 SYGVNS. The CDR3 length is 13 residues. V was pared by 1 base and J by 9 bases, with 12 bases between.

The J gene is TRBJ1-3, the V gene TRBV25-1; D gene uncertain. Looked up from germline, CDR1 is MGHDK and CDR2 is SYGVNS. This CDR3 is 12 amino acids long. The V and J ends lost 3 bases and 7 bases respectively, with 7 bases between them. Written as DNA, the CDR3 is TGTGCCAGCAGTGAGAGGCGCAACACCATATATTTT. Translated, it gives CASSERRNTIYF.

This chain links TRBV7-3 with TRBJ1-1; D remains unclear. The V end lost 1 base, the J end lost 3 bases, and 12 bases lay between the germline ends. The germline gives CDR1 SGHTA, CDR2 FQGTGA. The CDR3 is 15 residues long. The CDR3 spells CASSLKEGTDTEAFF. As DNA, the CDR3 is TGTGCCAGCAGCTTAAAGGAGGGAACGGACACTGAAGCTTTCTTT.